This T cell receptor beta chain derives from a study of blood T cells in healthy people across ages. This CDR3 has 13 amino acids. V lost 6 bases to trimming and J lost 5 bases, with 14 bases between them. Germline CDR1 is SGHRS and CDR2 is YFSETQ. A word on this clonotype: Its specificity is not known.

Study results and caveats: Expanded clonotype changes were possibly confounded by unknown donor CMV status.

Next came a second PCR, run for roughly 6 to 11 cycles, which used a sample-barcoded 5' primer along with a J-beta primer mix. Each CDR3 protein is one row after TCRdb ran MiXCR on the 5' RACE reads. The sample records roughly 1.4 million distinct CDR3 sequences, roughly 64% being singletons. The J gene is TRBJ1-1, the V gene TRBV5-1; D possibly corresponds to TRBD1 (6 bases). Source material: blood. This TCR was sampled from a man aged 18-30 years in good health. CDR3 sequence (DNA): TGCGCCAGCACCCTGGGGGCAGGGACTGAAGCTTTCTTT. Amino acids: CASTLGAGTEAFF.